This T cell receptor beta chain was sequenced for a study of long-term antiretroviral therapy in people with HIV. Regarding the study as a whole: Versus controls, repertoires in people with HIV had narrower CDR3 length ranges. ART adherence, viral resistance and therapy changes went undocumented. All time points showed a repertoire dominated by clones expanded before ART. All blood samples came from the years 2004 to 2017, possibly under older ART regimens.

The CDR3 consists of 14 residues. Trimming left V 10 bases short and J 4 bases short, with 16 bases between. The germline gives CDR1 SNHLY, CDR2 FYNNEI. Survey level was the resolution at which the v3.0 immunoSEQ assay ran. The method was immunoSEQ multiplex PCR; TCRdb's version includes in-frame clones alone and lacks a portion of them. Of fewer than 25,000 clones in the sample, more than 75% were seen once. The sample holds a few counts of this clone. What it binds is not known. The receptor was isolated from a man aged 55 to 69 with HIV. The rearrangement joins TRBV2 to TRBJ2-2; no definite D call. The sample consisted of unsorted PBMCs, taken 2.3 years after starting antiretroviral therapy. The CDR3 DNA reads TGTGCCACCGCAATAACCTTAGCCACCGGGGAGCTGTTTTTT. Its translation: CATAITLATGELFF.